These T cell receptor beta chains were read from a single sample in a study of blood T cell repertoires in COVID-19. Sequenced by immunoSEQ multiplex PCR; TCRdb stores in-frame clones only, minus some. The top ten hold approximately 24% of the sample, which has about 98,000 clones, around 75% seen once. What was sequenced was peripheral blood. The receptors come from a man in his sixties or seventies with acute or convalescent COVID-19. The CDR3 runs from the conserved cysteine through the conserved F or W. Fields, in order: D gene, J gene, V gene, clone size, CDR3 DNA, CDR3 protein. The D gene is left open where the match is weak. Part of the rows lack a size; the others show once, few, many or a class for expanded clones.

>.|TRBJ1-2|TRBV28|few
TGTGCCAGCAGTCCCGCTCGGTATGGCTACACCTTC
CASSPARYGYTF
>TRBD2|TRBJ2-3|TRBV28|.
TGTGCCGGAAAGACTAGCGGGAGTACAGATACGCAGTATTTT
CAGKTSGSTDTQYF
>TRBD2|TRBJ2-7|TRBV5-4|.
TGTGCCAGCAGCCGGACTAGCGGGGGGTCCTACGAGCAGTACTTC
CASSRTSGGSYEQYF
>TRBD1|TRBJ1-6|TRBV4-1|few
TGCGCCAGCAGCCGCCTACAGGGGGCGCGTGATTCACCCCTCCACTTT
CASSRLQGARDSPLHF
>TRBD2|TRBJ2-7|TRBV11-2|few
TGTGCCAGCAGCCGCGGACTAGCGGGAGGGCTTGGTGACGAGCAGTACTTC
CASSRGLAGGLGDEQYF
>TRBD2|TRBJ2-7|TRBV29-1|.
TGCAGCGCCCGAGCGGGAGTCCCCGCCTGGCAGTACTTC
CSARAGVPAWQYF
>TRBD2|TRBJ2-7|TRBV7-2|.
TGTGCCAGCAGCTTTAGAGCGGGAGGGATCGAGCAGTACTTC
CASSFRAGGIEQYF
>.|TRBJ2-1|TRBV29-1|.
TGCAGCGGTATAAGGGGGAGGGATATCTACAATGAGCAGTTCTTC
CSGIRGRDIYNEQFF
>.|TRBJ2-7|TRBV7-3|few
TGTGCCAGCAGCCCGCCTGGAGGCTACGAGCAGTACTTC
CASSPPGGYEQYF
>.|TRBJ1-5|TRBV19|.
TGTGCCAGTAGTATAGATACGGCAGAGGCCGCTACTTTCAATCAGCCCCAGCATTTT
CASSIDTAEAATFNQPQHF
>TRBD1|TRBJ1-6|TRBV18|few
TGTGCCAGCTCACCACCGAGGACAGGAGGCATTAATTCACCCCTCCACTTT
CASSPPRTGGINSPLHF
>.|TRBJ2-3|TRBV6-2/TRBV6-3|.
TGTGCCAGCAGTTACCGGGACTTTTTTTACACAGATACGCAGTATTTT
CASSYRDFFYTDTQYF
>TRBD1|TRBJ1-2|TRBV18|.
TGTGCCAGCTCACCACAATCCGCGACCTCAGGGGGGGGCTACACCTTC
CASSPQSATSGGGYTF
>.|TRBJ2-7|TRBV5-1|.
TGCGCCAGCAGAAGGACCTCAGGAGGGGAGCAGTACTTC
CASRRTSGGEQYF
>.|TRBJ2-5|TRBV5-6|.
TGTGCCAGCAGCTTGAGACAGCAAGAGACCCAGTACTTC
CASSLRQQETQYF
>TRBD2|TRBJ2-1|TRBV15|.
TGTGCCACCAGCAAAAGGAGGGCTAGCGGTAGCAATGAGCAGTTCTTC
CATSKRRASGSNEQFF
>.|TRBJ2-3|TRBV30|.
TGTGCCTGGAGTAGGCTAGCTGGGTCAGATACGCAGTATTTT
CAWSRLAGSDTQYF
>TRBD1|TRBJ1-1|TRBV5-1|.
TGCGCCAGCAGCTTTTCCGGGACAGATACTGAAGCTTTCTTT
CASSFSGTDTEAFF
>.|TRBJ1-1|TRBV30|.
TGTGCCTGGGGTTCGGGGAAAGCTTTCTTT
CAWGSGKAFF
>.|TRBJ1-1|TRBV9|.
TGTGCCAGCAGCGGGGGAAGGAGGGTACACACTGAAGCTTTCTTT
CASSGGRRVHTEAFF
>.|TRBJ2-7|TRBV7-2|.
TGTGCCAGCAGCTCGGGGGCAGGGGGATCCTACGAGCAGTACTTC
CASSSGAGGSYEQYF
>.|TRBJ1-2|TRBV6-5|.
TGTGCCAGCAGTTCCCCGGGAGGCTACACCTTC
CASSSPGGYTF
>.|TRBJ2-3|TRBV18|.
TGTGCCAGCTCACCGACTAGTGGCACAGATACGCAGTATTTT
CASSPTSGTDTQYF
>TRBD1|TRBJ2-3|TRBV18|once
TGTGCCAGCTCATCGACAGGGCCTAGCACAGATACGCAGTATTTT
CASSSTGPSTDTQYF
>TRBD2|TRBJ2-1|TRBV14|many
TGTGCCAGCAGCCCTCAACTAGCGGGAGCTAGTGAGCAGTTCTTC
CASSPQLAGASEQFF
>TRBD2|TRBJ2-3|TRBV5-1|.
TGCGCCAGCACCCAGAGGACTAGCGGCACAGATACGCAGTATTTT
CASTQRTSGTDTQYF
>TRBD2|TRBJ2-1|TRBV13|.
TGTGCCAGCAGCTCCCCAAGTCGGAGCGGGAGAAATGAGCAGTTCTTC
CASSSPSRSGRNEQFF
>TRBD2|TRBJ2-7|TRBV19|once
TGTGCCAGTAGTATAAAAGGTGAGCGGGAGGGGAGCCCCTACGAGCAGTACTTC
CASSIKGEREGSPYEQYF
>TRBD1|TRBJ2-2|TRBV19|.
TGTGCCAGTAGGAGGGGGAGACAGGGGGCGATCGGGGAGCTGTTTTTT
CASRRGRQGAIGELFF
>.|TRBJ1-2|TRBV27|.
TGTGCCAGCAGTCCCGGGACAACCTATGGCTACACCTTC
CASSPGTTYGYTF
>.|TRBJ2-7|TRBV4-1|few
TGCGCCAGCAGCCCCGCGGACGGGGGAGTCTACGAGCAGTACTTC
CASSPADGGVYEQYF
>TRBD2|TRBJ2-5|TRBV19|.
TGTGCCAGTAGTCGTCGGGGACTAGCGGACTACTACCAAGAGACCCAGTACTTC
CASSRRGLADYYQETQYF
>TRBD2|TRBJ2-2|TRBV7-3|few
TGTGCCAGCAGCTTACTAGCGGGAGTTAACACCGGGGAGCTGTTTTTT
CASSLLAGVNTGELFF
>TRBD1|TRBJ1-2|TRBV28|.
TGTGCCAGCAGTTGGGGACAGTCTAACTATGGCTACACCTTC
CASSWGQSNYGYTF
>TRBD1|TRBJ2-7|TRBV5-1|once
TGCGCCAGCAGCCCTAGTGGGGCAGGGGGCTTCGAGCAGTACTTC
CASSPSGAGGFEQYF
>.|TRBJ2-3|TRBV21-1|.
TGTGCCAGCAGCACTTCGACCGGGAGGGGCACAGATACGCAGTATTTT
CASSTSTGRGTDTQYF
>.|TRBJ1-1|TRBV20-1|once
TGCAGTGCTAGAGACAATGAGAAAGCTTTCTTT
CSARDNEKAFF
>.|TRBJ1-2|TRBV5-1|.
TGCGCCAGCAGCTTGGGAGTTGGGGGCAATGATGGCTACACCTTC
CASSLGVGGNDGYTF
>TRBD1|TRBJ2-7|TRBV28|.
TGTGCCAGCAGGCGACCGGGACAGGCCCACGAGCAGTACTTC
CASRRPGQAHEQYF
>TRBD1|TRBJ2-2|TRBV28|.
TGTGCCAGCAGTGACAACAGGGGTTCCGGGGAGCTGTTTTTT
CASSDNRGSGELFF
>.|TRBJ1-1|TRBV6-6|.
TGTGCCAGCAGTTTCAGATTTGAGAACACTGAAGCTTTCTTT
CASSFRFENTEAFF
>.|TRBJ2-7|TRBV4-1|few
TGCGCCAGCAGCCAAGGGTGGGGGGACGCCTACGAGCAGTACTTC
CASSQGWGDAYEQYF
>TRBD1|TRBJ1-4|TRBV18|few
TGTGCCAGCTCACTTACAGGGGCAACTAATGAAAAACTGTTTTTT
CASSLTGATNEKLFF
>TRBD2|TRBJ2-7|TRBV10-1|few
TGCGCCAGCAGTGAGCCCCCGGGACTAGCGGGAGGGCCTCCCCACGAGCAGTACTTC
CASSEPPGLAGGPPHEQYF